This T cell receptor (beta chain) was captured by sequencing in a study of control samples from healthy donors and cancer patients. The repertoire was sequenced with immunoSEQ multiplex PCR; TCRdb's copy has only in-frame clones and lacks some. This table holds around 200,000 clones, 85% to 95% found once. The CDR3 has 15 amino acids. Germline loops: CDR1 SGHNT, CDR2 YYREEE (reference sequence). V lost 2 bases and J 8 bases, leaving 18 bases between the germline ends. This TCR was recovered from a man aged 50-59 years in good health. The sample taken for sequencing was blood. The chain couples TRBV5-4 to TRBJ2-3; possibly TRBD2 for D (6 bases). The CDR3 here is CASSLGGNSWGTQYF. For the CDR3, the DNA is TGTGCCAGCAGCTTAGGAGGGAACTCCTGGGGTACGCAGTATTTT.